Sequencing of this T cell receptor beta chain was carried out in a study of cytomegalovirus exposure and HLA in healthy donors. The CDR3 covers 13 residues. CDR1 is SGHTA, CDR2 FQGTGA, per germline. V was trimmed by 5 bases and J by 7 bases, leaving 15 bases between them. The study, taken as a whole, reports: In a later analysis, about 17,000 TCR beta sequences were associated with HLA alleles at 0.05 false discovery rate. According to a later analysis, most TCR beta chains associated with CMV appeared HLA-restricted. Indistinguishability led to the exclusion of some V segments, TRBV6-2 and TRBV6-3 included.

The PCR ran on 60 Vbeta and 13 Jbeta primers. Repertoires were generated with immunoSEQ multiplex PCR, while TCRdb's copy carries only in-frame clones and drops some. This table holds 58,000 or so clones, more than 70% found once. On this clone: The target antigen is unknown.

V is TRBV7-3 and J is TRBJ2-7; no firm D call. This clonotype was obtained from a man aged 45-65 years in good health and CMV-seropositive. Sequencing was done on a sample of PBMCs. CDR3 coding DNA: TGTGCCAGCAGCCTAAACCTCCTTGAGGAGCAGTACTTC. It codes for CASSLNLLEEQYF.